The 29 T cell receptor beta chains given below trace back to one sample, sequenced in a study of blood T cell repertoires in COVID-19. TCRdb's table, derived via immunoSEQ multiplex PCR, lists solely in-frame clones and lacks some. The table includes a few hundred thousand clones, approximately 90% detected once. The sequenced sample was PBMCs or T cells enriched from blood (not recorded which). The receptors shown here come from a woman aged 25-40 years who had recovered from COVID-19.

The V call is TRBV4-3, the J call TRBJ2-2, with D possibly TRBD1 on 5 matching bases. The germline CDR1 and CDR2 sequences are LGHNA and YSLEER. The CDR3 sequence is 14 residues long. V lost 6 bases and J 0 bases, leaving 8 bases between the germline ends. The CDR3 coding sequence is TGCGCCAGCAGGGGGCAAGCGAACACCGGGGAGCTGTTTTTT. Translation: CASRGQANTGELFF.

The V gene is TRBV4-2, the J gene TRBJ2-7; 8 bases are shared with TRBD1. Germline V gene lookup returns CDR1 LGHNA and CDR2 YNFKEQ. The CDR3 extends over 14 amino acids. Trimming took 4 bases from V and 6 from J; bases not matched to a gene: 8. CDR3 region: CASSPGQGLGEQYF. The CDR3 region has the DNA TGTGCCAGCAGCCCCGGACAGGGTTTAGGCGAGCAGTACTTC.

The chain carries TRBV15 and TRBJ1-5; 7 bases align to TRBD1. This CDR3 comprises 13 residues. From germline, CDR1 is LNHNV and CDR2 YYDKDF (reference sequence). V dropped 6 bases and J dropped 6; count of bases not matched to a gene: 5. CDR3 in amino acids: CATSSDRAQPQHF. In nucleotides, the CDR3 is TGTGCCACCAGTTCAGACAGGGCTCAGCCCCAGCATTTT. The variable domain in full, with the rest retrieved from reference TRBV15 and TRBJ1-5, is DAMVIQNPRYQVTQFGKPVTLSCSQTLNHNVMYWYQQKSSQAPKLLFHYYDKDFNNEADTPDNFQSRRPNTSFCFLDIRSPGLGDTAMYLCATSSDRAQPQHFGDGTRLSIL.

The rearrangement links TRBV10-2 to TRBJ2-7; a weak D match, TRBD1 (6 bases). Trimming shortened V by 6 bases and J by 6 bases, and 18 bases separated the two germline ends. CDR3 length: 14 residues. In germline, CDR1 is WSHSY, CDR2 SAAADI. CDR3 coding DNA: TGCGCCAGCAGCGAGACAGGACAGCCCAGCGAGCAGTACTTC. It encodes CASSETGQPSEQYF.

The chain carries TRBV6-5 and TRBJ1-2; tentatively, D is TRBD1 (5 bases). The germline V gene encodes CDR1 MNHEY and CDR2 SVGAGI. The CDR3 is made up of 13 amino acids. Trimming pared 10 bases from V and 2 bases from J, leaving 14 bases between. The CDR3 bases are TGTGCCACCCTCGGCGGGGCCAACTATGGCTACACCTTC. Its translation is CATLGGANYGYTF.

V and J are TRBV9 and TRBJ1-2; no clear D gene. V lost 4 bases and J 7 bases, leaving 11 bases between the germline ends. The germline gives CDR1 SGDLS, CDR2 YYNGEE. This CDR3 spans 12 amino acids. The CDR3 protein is CASSPNTGGYTF. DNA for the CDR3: TGTGCCAGCAGCCCGAATACGGGTGGCTACACCTTC.

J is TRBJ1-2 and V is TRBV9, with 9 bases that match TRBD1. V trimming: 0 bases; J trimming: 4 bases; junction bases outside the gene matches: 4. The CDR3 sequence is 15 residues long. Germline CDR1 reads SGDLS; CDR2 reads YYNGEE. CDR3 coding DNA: TGTGCCAGCAGCGTAGCTCCGGACAGGGGCTATGGCTACACCTTC. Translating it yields CASSVAPDRGYGYTF.

The CDR3 sequence: CATRAGASGELFF. CDR3 coding DNA: TGTGCCACCAGAGCGGGGGCGTCCGGGGAGCTGTTTTTT. The chain recombines TRBV24-1 with TRBJ2-2, with 8 bases fitting TRBD2. Germline loops: CDR1 KGHDR, CDR2 SFDVKD. J was trimmed by 6 bases and V by 7 bases; bases with no gene match: 3. This CDR3 contains 13 residues.

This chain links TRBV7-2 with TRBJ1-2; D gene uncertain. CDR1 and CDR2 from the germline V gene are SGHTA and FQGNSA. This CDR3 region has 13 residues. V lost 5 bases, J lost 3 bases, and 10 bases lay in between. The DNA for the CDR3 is TGTGCCAGCAGCCCCGAGGTATACTATGGCTACACCTTC. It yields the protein CASSPEVYYGYTF.

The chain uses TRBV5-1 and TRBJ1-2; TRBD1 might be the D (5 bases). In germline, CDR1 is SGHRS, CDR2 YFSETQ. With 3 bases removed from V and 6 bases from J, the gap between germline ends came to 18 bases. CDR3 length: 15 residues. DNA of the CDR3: TGCGCCAGCAGCTCTACAGAGGTATCGGGGGATGGCTACACCTTC. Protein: CASSSTEVSGDGYTF.

Here the CDR3 DNA reads TGTGCCAGCAGCAAATCTGAGGGGGCGGGTGAAGCTTTCTTT. Translation gives CASSKSEGAGEAFF. V usage is TRBV21-1 and J usage is TRBJ1-1; the table calls TRBD1, which could not be checked here. TRBV21-1 is designated a pseudogene. This CDR3 region has 14 residues.

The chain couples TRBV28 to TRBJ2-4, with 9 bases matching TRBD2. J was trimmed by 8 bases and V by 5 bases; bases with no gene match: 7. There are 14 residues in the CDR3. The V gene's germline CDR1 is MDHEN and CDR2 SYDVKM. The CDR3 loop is CASSQGTSRDIQYF. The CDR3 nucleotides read TGTGCCAGCAGTCAAGGGACTAGCAGGGACATTCAGTACTTC.

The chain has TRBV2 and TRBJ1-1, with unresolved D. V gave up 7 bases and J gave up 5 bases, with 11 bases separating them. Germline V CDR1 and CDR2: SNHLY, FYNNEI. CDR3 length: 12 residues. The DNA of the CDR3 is TGTGCCAGCACCTTCATGAGGACTGAAGCTTTCTTT. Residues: CASTFMRTEAFF.

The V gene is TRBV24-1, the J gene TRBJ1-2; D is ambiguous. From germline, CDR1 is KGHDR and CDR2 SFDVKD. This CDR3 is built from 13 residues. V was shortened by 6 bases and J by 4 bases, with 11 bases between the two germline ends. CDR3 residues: CATSSSGPYGYTF. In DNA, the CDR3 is TGTGCCACCAGTTCGAGTGGGCCCTATGGCTACACCTTC.

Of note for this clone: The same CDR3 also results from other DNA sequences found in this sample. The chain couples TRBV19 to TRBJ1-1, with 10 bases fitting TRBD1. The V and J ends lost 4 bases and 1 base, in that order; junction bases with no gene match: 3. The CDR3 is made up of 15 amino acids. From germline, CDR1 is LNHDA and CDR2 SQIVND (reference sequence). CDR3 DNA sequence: TGTGCCAGTAGTACGACAGGGGGCAGGAACACTGAAGCTTTCTTT. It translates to CASSTTGGRNTEAFF.

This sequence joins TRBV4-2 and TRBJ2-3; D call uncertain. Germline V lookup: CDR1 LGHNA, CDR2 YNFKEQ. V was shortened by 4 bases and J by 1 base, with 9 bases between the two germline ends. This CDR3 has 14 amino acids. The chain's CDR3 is CASSPLAGTDTQYF. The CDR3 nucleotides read TGTGCCAGCAGCCCCCTGGCGGGCACAGATACGCAGTATTTT.

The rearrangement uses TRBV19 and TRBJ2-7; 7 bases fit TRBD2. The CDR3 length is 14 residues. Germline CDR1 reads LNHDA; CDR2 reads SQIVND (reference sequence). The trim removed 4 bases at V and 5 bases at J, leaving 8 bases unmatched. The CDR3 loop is CASSTWRELNEQYF. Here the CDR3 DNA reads TGTGCCAGTAGTACTTGGCGGGAGCTCAACGAGCAGTACTTC.

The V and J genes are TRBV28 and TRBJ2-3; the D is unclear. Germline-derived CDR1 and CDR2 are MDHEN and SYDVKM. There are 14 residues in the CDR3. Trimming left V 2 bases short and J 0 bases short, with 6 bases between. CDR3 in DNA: TGTGCCAGCAGTTTAATCGGGAGCACAGATACGCAGTATTTT. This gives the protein CASSLIGSTDTQYF.

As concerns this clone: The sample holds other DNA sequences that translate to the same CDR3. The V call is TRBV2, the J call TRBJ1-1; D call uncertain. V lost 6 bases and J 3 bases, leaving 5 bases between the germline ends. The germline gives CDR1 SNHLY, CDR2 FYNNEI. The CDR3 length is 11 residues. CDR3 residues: CASSSDTEAFF. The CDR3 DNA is TGTGCCAGCAGCAGTGACACTGAAGCTTTCTTT.

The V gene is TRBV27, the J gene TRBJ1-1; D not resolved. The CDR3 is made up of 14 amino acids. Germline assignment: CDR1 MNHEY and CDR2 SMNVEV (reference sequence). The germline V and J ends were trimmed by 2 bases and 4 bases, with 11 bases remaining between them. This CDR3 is CASSLGRAGTEAFF. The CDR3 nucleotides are TGTGCCAGCAGTTTAGGGCGGGCGGGCACTGAAGCTTTCTTT.

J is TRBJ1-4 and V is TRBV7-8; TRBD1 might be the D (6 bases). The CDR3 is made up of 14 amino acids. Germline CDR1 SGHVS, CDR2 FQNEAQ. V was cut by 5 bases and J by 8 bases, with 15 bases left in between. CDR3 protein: CASSPTGLQEKLFF. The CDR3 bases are TGTGCCAGCAGCCCCACAGGGTTGCAGGAAAAACTGTTTTTT.

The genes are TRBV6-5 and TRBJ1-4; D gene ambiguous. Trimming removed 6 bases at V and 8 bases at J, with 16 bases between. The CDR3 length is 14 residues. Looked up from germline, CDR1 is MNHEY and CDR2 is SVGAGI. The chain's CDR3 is CASSAAGYMEKLFF. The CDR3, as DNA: TGTGCCAGCAGCGCAGCGGGGTACATGGAAAAACTGTTTTTT.

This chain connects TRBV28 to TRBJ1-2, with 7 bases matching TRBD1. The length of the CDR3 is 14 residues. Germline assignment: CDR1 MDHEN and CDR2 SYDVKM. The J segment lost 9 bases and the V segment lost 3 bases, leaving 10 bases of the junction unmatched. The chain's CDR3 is CASSFLGQGDRYTF. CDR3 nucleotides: TGTGCCAGCAGTTTCTTGGGGCAGGGGGACCGCTACACCTTC.

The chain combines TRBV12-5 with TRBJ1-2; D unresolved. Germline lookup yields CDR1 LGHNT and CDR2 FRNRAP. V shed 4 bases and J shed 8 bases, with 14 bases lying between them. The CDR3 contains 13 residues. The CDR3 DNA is TGTGCTAGTGGTTCCTCGGGGATTACAGGCTACACCTTC. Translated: CASGSSGITGYTF.

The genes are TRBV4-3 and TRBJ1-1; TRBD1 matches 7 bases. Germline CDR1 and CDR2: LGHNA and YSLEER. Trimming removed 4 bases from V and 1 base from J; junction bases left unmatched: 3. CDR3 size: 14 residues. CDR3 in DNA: TGCGCCAGCAGCCCGGACAGGTCGAACACTGAAGCTTTCTTT. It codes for CASSPDRSNTEAFF.

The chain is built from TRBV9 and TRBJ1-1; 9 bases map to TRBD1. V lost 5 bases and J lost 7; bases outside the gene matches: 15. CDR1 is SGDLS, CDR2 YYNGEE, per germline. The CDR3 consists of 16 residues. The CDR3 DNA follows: TGTGCCAGCAGTAAAGGATACGGACAGGGGCGAGGTGAAGCTTTCTTT. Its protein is CASSKGYGQGRGEAFF.

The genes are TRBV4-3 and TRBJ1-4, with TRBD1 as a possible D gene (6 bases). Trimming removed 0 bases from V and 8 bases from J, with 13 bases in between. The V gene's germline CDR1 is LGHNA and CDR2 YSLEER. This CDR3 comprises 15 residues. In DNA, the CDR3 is TGCGCCAGCAGCCAAGAGGTAGCAGGGGTGGAAAAACTGTTTTTT. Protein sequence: CASSQEVAGVEKLFF.

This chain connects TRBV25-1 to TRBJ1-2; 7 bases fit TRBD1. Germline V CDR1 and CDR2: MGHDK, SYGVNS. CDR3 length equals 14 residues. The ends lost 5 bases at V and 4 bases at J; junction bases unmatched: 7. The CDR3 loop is CASSNQGGFYGYTF. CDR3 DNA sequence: TGTGCCAGCAGTAACCAGGGGGGATTCTATGGCTACACCTTC.

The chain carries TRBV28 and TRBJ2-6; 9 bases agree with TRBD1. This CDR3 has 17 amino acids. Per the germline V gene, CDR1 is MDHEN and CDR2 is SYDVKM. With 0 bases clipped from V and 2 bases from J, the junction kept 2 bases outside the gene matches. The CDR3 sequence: CASSLWDRGPGANVLTF. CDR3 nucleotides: TGTGCCAGCAGTTTATGGGACAGGGGCCCTGGGGCCAACGTCCTGACTTTC.